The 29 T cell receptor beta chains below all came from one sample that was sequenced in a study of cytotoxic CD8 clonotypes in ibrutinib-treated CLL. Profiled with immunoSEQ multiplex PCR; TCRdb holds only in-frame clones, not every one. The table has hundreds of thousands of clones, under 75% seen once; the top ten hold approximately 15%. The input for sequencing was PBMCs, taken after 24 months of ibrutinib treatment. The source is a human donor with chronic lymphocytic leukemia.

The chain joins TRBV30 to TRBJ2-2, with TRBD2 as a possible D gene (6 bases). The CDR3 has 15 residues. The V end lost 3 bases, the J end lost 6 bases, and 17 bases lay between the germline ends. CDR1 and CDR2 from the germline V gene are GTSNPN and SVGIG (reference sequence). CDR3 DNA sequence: TGTGCCTGGAGCGCACTCCCCGGGGGTCCCGGGGAGCTGTTTTTT. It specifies CAWSALPGGPGELFF.

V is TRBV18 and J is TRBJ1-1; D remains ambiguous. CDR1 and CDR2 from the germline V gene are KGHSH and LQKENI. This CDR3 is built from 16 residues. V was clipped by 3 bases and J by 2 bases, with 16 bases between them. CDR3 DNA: TGTGCCAGCTCACCGCAGGCCCTGGCAGGAAACACTGAAGCTTTCTTT. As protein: CASSPQALAGNTEAFF.

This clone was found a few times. CDR3 loop: CASSPLEGNQPQHF. The CDR3 DNA sequence: TGTGCCAGCAGTCCCCTCGAAGGCAATCAGCCCCAGCATTTT. The chain employs TRBV27 and TRBJ1-5; D uncertain. Germline CDR1 and CDR2: MNHEY and SMNVEV (reference sequence). Trimming pared 5 bases from V and 2 bases from J, leaving 10 bases between. The length of the CDR3 is 14 residues.

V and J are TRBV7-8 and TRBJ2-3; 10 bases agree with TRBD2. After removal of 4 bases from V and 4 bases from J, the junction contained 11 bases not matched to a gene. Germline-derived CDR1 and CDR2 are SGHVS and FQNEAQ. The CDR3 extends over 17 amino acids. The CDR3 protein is CASSSYHLAGGADTQYF. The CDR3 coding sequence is TGTGCCAGCAGCTCCTACCACTTAGCGGGAGGAGCAGATACGCAGTATTTT.

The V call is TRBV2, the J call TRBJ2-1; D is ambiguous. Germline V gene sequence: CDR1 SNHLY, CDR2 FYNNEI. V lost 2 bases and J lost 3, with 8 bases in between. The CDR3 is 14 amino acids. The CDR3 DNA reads TGTGCCAGCAGTGAACAGTTGGGCTACAATGAGCAGTTCTTC. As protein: CASSEQLGYNEQFF.

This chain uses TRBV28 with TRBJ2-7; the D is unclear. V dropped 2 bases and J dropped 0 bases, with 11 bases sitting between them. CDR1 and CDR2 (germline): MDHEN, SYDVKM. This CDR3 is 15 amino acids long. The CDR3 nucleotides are TGTGCCAGCAGTTTACGCAGCCTCTACTCCTACGAGCAGTACTTC. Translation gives CASSLRSLYSYEQYF.

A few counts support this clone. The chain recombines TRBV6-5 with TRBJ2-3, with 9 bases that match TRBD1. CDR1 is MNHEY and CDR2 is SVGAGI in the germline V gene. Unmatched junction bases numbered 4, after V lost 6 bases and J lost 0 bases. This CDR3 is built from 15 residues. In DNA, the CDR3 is TGTGCCAGCAGCCGAGGGACAGGGAGCACAGATACGCAGTATTTT. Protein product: CASSRGTGSTDTQYF.

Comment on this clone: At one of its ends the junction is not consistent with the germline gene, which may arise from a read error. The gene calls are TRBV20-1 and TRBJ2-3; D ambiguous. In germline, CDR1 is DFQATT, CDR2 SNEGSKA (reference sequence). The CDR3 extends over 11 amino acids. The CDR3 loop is CGALGTDTQYF. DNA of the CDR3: TGCGGTGCCCTGGGGACAGATACGCAGTATTTT.

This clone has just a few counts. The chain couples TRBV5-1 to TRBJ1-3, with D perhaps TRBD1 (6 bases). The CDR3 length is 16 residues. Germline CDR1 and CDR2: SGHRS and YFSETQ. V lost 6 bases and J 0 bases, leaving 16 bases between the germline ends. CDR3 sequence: CASKPTGGSSGNTIYF. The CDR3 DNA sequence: TGCGCCAGCAAGCCGACGGGGGGCAGCTCTGGAAACACCATATATTTT.

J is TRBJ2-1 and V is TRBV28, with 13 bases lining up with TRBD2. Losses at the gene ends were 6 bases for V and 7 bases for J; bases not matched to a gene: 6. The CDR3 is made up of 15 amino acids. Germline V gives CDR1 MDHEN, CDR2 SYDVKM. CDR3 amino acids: CASSRTSGSINEQFF. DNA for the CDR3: TGTGCCAGCAGCCGGACTAGCGGGAGTATAAATGAGCAGTTCTTC.

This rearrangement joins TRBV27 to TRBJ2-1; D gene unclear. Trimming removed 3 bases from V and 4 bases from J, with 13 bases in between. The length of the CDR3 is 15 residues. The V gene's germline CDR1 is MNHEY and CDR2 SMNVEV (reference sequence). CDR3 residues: CASSFPGDPYNEQFF. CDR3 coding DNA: TGTGCCAGCAGTTTTCCCGGTGACCCTTACAATGAGCAGTTCTTC.

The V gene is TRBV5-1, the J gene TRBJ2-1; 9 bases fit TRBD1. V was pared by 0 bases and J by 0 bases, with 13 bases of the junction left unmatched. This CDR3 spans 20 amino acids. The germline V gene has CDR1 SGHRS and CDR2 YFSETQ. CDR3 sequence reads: CASSLAGGTGIKSSYNEQFF. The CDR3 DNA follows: TGCGCCAGCAGCTTGGCCGGTGGGACAGGGATAAAGAGCTCCTACAATGAGCAGTTCTTC.

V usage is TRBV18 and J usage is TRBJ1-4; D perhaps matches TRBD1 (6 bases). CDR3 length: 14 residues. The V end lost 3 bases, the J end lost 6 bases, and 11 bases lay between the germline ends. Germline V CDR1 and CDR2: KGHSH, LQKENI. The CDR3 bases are TGTGCCAGCTCACCGCGGGACACTTATGAAAAACTGTTTTTT. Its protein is CASSPRDTYEKLFF. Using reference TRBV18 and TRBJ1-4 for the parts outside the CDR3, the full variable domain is NAGVMQNPRHLVRRRGQEARLRCSPMKGHSHVYWYRQLPEEGLKFMVYLQKENIIDESGMPKERFSAEFPKEGPSILRIQQVVRGDSAAYFCASSPRDTYEKLFFGSGTQLSVL.

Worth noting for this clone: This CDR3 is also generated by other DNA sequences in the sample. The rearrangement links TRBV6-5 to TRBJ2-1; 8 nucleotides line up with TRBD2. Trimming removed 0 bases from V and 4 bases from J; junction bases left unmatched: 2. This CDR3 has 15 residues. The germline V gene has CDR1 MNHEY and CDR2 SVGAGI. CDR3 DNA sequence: TGTGCCAGCAGTTACTCTTTAGCGGGGTACAATGAGCAGTTCTTC. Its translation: CASSYSLAGYNEQFF.

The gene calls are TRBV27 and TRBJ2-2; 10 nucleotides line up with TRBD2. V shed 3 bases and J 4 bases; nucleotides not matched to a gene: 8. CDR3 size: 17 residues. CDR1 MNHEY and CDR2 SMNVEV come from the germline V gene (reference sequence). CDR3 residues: CASSFKKTSGLTGELFF. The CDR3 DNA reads TGTGCCAGCAGTTTCAAGAAGACTAGCGGGCTCACCGGGGAGCTGTTTTTT.

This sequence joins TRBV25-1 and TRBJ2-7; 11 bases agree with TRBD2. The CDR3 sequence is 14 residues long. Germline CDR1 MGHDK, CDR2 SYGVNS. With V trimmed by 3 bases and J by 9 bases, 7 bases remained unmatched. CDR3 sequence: CASSDLTSGNVQYF. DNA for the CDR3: TGTGCCAGCAGTGACCTGACTAGCGGGAATGTGCAGTACTTC.

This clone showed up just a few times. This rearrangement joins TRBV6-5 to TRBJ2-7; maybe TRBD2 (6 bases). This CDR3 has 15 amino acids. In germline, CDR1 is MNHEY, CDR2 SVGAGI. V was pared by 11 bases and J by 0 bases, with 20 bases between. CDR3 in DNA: TGTGCCGCCCGCCGGGACTCCTATAGCTCCTACGAGCAGTACTTC. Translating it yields CAARRDSYSSYEQYF.

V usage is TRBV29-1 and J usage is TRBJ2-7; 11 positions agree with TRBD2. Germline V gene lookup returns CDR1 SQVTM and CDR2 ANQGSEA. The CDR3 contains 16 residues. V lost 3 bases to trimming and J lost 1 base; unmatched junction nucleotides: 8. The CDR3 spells CSVDGISGRGSYEQYF. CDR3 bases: TGCAGCGTTGATGGCATTAGCGGGAGGGGATCCTACGAGCAGTACTTC.

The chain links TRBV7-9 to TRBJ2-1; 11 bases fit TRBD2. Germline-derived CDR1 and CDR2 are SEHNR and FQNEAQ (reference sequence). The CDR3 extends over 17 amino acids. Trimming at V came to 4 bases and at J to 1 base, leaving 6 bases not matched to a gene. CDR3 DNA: TGTGCCAGCAGCTCACCAATAGCGGGAGGGTCCTACAATGAGCAGTTCTTC. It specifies CASSSPIAGGSYNEQFF. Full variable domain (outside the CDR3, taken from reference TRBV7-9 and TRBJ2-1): DTGVSQNPRHKITKRGQNVTFRCDPISEHNRLYWYRQTLGQGPEFLTYFQNEAQLEKSRLLSDRFSAERPKGSFSTLEIQRTEQGDSAMYLCASSSPIAGGSYNEQFFGPGTRLTVL.

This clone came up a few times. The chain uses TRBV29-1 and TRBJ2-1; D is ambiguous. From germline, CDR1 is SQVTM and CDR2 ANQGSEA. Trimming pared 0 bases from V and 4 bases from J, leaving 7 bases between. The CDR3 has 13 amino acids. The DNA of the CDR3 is TGCAGCGTTGAAGATCCTCGGTACAATGAGCAGTTCTTC. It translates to CSVEDPRYNEQFF.

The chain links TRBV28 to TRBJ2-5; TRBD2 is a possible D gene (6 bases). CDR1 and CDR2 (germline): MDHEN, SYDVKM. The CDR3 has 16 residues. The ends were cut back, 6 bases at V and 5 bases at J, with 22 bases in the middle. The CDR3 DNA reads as TGTGCCAGCAGACCATACACACGGGAGTCTTTTGAGACCCAGTACTTC. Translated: CASRPYTRESFETQYF.

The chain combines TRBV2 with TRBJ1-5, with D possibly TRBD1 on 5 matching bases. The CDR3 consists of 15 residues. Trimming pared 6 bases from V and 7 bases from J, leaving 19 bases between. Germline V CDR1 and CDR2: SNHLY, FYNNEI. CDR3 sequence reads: CASRYRDLRTQPQHF. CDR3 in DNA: TGTGCCAGCAGATACCGGGACCTACGAACGCAGCCCCAGCATTTT.

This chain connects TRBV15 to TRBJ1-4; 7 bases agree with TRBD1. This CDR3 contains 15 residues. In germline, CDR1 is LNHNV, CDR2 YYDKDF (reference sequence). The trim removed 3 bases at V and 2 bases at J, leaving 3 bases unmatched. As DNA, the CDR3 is TGTGCCACCAGCAGGGGACAGCTTACTAATGAAAAACTGTTTTTT. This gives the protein CATSRGQLTNEKLFF.

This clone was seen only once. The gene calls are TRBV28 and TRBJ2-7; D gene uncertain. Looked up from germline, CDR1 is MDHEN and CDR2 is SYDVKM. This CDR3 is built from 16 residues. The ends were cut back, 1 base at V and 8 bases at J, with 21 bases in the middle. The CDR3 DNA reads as TGTGCCAGCAGTTTATCTGGGCAGTCCAGCTACGAGCAGCAGTACTTC. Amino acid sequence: CASSLSGQSSYEQQYF.

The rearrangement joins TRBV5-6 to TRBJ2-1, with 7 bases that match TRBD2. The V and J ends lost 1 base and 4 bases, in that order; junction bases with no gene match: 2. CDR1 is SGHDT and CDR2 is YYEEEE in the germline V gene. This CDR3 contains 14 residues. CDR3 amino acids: CASSLREVYNEQFF. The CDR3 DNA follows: TGTGCCAGCAGCTTGCGGGAGGTATACAATGAGCAGTTCTTC.

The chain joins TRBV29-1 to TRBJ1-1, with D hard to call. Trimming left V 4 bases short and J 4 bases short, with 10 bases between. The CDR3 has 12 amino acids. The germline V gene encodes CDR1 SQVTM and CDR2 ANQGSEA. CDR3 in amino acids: CSVVKGGTEAFF. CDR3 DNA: TGCAGCGTTGTCAAGGGAGGCACTGAAGCTTTCTTT.

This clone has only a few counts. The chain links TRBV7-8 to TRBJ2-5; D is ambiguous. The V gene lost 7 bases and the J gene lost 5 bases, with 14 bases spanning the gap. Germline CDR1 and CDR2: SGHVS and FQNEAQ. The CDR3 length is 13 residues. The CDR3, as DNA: TGTGCCAGCACCGAGTGGCAGGCCGAGACCCAGTACTTC. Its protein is CASTEWQAETQYF.

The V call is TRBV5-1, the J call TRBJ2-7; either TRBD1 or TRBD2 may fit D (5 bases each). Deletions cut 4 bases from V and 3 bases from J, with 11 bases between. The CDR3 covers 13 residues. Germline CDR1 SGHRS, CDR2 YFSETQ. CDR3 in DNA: TGCGCCAGCAGCCACGGGGCTGGCTACGAGCAGTACTTC. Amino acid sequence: CASSHGAGYEQYF.

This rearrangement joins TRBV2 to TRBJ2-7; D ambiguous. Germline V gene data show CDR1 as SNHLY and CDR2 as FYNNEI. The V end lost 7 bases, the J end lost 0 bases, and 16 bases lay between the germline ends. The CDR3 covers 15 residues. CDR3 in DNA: TGTGCCAGCATTGACGGCTTTTCCAGCTCCTACGAGCAGTACTTC. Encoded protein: CASIDGFSSSYEQYF.